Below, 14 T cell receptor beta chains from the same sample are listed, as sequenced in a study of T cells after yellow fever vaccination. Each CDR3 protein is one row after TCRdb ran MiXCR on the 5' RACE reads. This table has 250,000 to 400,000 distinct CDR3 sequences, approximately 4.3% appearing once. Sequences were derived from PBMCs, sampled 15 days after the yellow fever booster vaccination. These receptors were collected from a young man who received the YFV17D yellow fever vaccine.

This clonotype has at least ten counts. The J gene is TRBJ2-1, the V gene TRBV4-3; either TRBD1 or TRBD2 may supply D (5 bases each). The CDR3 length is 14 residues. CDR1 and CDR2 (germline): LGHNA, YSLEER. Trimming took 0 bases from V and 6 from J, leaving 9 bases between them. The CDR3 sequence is CASSQETGPNEQFF. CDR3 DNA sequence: TGCGCCAGCAGCCAAGAAACGGGGCCCAATGAGCAGTTCTTC.

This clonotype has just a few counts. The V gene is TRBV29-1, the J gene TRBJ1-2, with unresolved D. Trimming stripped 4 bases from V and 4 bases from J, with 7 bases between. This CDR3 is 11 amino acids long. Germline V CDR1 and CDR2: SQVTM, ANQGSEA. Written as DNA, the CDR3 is TGCAGCGTTGGGCAGGTCTATGGCTACACCTTC. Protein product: CSVGQVYGYTF.

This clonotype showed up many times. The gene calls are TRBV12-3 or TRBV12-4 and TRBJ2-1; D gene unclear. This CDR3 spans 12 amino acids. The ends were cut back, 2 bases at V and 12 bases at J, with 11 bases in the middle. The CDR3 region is CASSLRVLGQFF. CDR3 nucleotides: TGTGCCAGCAGTTTAAGGGTCTTGGGGCAGTTCTTC.

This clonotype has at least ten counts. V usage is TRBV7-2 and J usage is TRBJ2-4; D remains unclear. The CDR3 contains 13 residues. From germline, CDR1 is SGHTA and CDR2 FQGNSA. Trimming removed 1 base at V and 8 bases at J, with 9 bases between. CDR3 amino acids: CASSLDSPDIQYF. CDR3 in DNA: TGTGCCAGCAGCTTAGATAGCCCGGACATTCAGTACTTC.

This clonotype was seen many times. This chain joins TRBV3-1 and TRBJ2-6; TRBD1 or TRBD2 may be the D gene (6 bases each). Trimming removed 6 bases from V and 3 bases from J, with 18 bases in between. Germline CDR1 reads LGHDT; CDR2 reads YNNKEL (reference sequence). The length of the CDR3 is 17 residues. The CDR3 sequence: CASSPWGALLGANVLTF. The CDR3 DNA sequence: TGTGCCAGCAGTCCCTGGGGGGCCTTACTTGGGGCCAACGTCCTGACTTTC.

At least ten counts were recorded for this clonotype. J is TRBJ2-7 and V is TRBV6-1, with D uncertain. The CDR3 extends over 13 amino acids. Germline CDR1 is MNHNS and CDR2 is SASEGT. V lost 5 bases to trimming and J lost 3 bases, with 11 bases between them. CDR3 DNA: TGTGCCAGCAGTCCTACAGAAAACTACGAGCAGTACGTC. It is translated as CASSPTENYEQYV.

The CDR3 DNA reads as TGCAGCGTTGTAGCGTTTGGGACAGATGCCTACGAGCAGTACTTC. Encoded protein: CSVVAFGTDAYEQYF. This rearrangement joins TRBV29-1 to TRBJ2-7; TRBD1 agrees at 7 bases. V trimming: 4 bases; J trimming: 2 bases; junction bases outside the gene matches: 11. Germline CDR1 SQVTM, CDR2 ANQGSEA. This CDR3 is built from 15 residues.

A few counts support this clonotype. The CDR3 region has the DNA TGTGCCAGCCTATGGAAGGAGCGGCCCCAAGAGACCCAGTACTTC. Translating it yields CASLWKERPQETQYF. The chain has TRBV2 and TRBJ2-5, with D possibly matching TRBD2 (5 bases). Deletions cut 8 bases from V and 1 base from J, with 17 bases between. CDR1 and CDR2 (germline): SNHLY, FYNNEI. The CDR3 extends over 15 amino acids.

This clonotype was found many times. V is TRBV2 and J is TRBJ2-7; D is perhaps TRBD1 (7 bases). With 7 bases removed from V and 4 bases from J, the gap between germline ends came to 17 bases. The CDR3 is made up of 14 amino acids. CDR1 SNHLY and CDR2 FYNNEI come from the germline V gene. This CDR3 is CASTQGGHLYEQYF. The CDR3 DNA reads TGTGCCAGCACTCAGGGGGGACACCTATACGAGCAGTACTTC. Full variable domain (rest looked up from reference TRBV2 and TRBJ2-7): EPEVTQTPSHQVTQMGQEVILRCVPISNHLYFYWYRQILGQKVEFLVSFYNNEISEKSEIFDDQFSVERPDGSNFTLKIRSTKLEDSAMYFCASTQGGHLYEQYFGPGTRLTVT.

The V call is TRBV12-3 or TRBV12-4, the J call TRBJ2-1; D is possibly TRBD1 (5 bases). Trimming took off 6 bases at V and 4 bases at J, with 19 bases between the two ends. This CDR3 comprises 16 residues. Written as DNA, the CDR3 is TGTGCCAGCAGCTCTCCCGTGTCCTACAGGTACAATGAGCAGTTCTTC. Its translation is CASSSPVSYRYNEQFF.

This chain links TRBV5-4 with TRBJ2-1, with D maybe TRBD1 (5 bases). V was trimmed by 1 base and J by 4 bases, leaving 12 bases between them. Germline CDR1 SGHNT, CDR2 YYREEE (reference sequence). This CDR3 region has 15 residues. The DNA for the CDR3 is TGTGCCAGCAGCTTGCTGGACACGCGTTACAATGAGCAGTTCTTC. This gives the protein CASSLLDTRYNEQFF.

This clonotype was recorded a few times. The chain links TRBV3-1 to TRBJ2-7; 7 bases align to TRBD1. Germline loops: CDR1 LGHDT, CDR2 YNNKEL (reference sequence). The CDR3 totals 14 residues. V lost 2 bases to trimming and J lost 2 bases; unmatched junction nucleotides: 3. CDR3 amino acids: CASSQYRGAYEQYF. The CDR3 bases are TGTGCCAGCAGCCAATACAGGGGCGCCTACGAGCAGTACTTC.

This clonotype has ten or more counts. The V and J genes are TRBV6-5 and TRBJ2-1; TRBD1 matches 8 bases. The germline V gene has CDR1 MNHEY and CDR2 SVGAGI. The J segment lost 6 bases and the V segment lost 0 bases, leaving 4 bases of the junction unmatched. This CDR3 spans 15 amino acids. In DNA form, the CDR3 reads TGTGCCAGCAGTTACTCGACAGGGGTGGGCAATGAGCAGTTCTTC. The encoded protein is CASSYSTGVGNEQFF.

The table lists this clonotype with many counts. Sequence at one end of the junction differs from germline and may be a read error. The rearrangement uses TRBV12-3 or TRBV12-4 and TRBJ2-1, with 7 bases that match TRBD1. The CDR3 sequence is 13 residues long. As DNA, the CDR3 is TGCGCCAGCAGCCGGGACAGCTACAATGAGCAGTTCTTC. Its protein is CASSRDSYNEQFF.